Given below is one T cell receptor (beta chain) in context. Trimming took 6 bases from V and 5 from J; bases not matched to a gene: 6. Germline V gives CDR1 WSHSY, CDR2 SAAADI. The length of the CDR3 is 15 residues. Original processing notes: Amplification of reference gene primers was used by the study to estimate nucleated cell counts. Sequencing was performed with immunoSEQ multiplex PCR; in TCRdb, only in-frame clones are kept and a portion is missing. That table gives V, J and clone size, and the DNA gave D and trimming. The data contain 190,000 or so clones, 85% to 90% of them singletons. The data belong to a study of blood T cell repertoires in COVID-19. The overall study: Researchers got acute and convalescent COVID-19 samples from the United States, Italy and Spain. T cells, B-cell-depleted T cells, or PBMCs supplied cDNA or gDNA.

Material: peripheral blood. This sequence originates from a man in his sixties who had recovered from COVID-19. V is TRBV10-2 and J is TRBJ2-5; 13 nucleotides align to TRBD2. Here the CDR3 reads CASRLTSGRVETQYF. Written as DNA, the CDR3 is TGCGCCAGCAGGCTTACTAGCGGGAGGGTTGAGACCCAGTACTTC.